The rows below give T cell receptor beta chains drawn from one sample of a study of blood T cell repertoires in COVID-19. Sequencing was performed with immunoSEQ multiplex PCR; in TCRdb, only in-frame clones are kept and a portion is missing. The table lists 250,000 to 300,000 clones, about 76% of them singletons. The sequenced sample was peripheral blood. The receptors stem from a woman aged 55-69 years with active or convalescent COVID-19. Both conserved end residues are part of each CDR3. The D gene is left open where the match is weak. Part of the rows lack a size; the others show once, few, many or a class for expanded clones.

>TRBD1|TRBV12-5|TRBJ1-5|-
CASGLDRDRGRSDQPQHF
TGTGCTAGTGGTTTGGACCGGGACAGGGGGCGAAGCGATCAGCCCCAGCATTTT
>-|TRBV9|TRBJ2-2|-
CASSPRLNTGELFF
TGTGCCAGCAGCCCCCGTCTGAACACCGGGGAGCTGTTTTTT
>-|TRBV19|TRBJ1-2|-
CASTTIGVWYGYTF
TGTGCCAGTACCACTATCGGGGTGTGGTATGGCTACACCTTC
>-|TRBV13|TRBJ2-2|-
CASSYRNGELFF
TGTGCCAGCAGCTATAGAAACGGGGAGCTGTTTTTT
>TRBD1|TRBV14|TRBJ2-3|-
CASSQPRDRWGTDTQYF
TGTGCCAGCAGCCAGCCCCGGGACAGGTGGGGCACAGATACGCAGTATTTT
>-|TRBV14|TRBJ1-1|few
CASSQVQGLTEAFF
TGTGCCAGCAGCCAAGTACAGGGTTTGACTGAAGCTTTCTTT
>TRBD1|TRBV11-2|TRBJ1-1|once
CASSWDRGGTEAFF
TGTGCCAGCAGCTGGGACAGGGGTGGGACTGAAGCTTTCTTT
>TRBD2|TRBV7-8|TRBJ2-5|-
CASSAHQRGVRNGETQYF
TGTGCCAGCAGCGCTCACCAGCGGGGGGTACGCAATGGGGAGACCCAGTACTTC
>TRBD2|TRBV3-1/TRBV3-2|TRBJ2-1|once
CASSQVAGGYNEQFF
TGTGCCAGCAGCCAAGTAGCGGGGGGGTACAATGAGCAGTTCTTC
>-|TRBV14|TRBJ2-7|-
CASSQEQPTYEQYF
TGTGCCAGCAGCCAAGAACAACCGACCTACGAGCAGTACTTC
>-|TRBV2|TRBJ1-3|-
CASRNQVVSGNTIYF
TGTGCCAGCAGGAATCAGGTGGTCTCTGGAAACACCATATATTTT
>-|TRBV7-9|TRBJ2-6|-
CASILGGPSGANVLTF
TGTGCCAGCATCCTGGGGGGTCCCTCTGGGGCCAACGTCCTGACTTTC
>-|TRBV28|TRBJ1-1|-
CASSSPKGPDTEAFF
TGTGCCAGCAGTTCACCGAAGGGGCCGGACACTGAAGCTTTCTTT
>TRBD1|TRBV27|TRBJ1-2|-
CASRGTGASLGYTF
TGTGCCAGCAGGGGGACAGGGGCCTCCCTAGGCTACACCTTC
>-|TRBV19|TRBJ1-5|few
CASNLGTLYQPQHF
TGTGCCAGTAACCTCGGGACACTATATCAGCCCCAGCATTTT
>TRBD1|TRBV4-1|TRBJ1-5|-
CASKGTVDNQPQHF
TGCGCCAGCAAGGGGACAGTGGATAATCAGCCCCAGCATTTT
>-|TRBV1|TRBJ2-4|-
CTSSPSLGPNIQYF
TGCACCAGCAGCCCCTCACTAGGCCCCAACATTCAGTACTTC
>-|TRBV6-5|TRBJ1-6|-
CASSYQGLNSPLHF
TGTGCCAGCAGTTACCAGGGGTTAAATTCACCCCTCCACTTT
>-|TRBV14|TRBJ2-2|-
CASSSGGHGELFF
TGTGCCAGCAGTTCAGGGGGGCACGGGGAGCTGTTTTTT
>-|TRBV5-1|TRBJ2-7|once
CASSLGTVPYEQYF
TGCGCCAGCAGCTTGGGAACAGTACCCTACGAGCAGTACTTC
>-|TRBV10-3|TRBJ2-7|-
CAITPGLIGEQYF
TGTGCCATCACCCCAGGGCTAATCGGCGAGCAGTACTTC
>-|TRBV7-9|TRBJ1-4|-
CASSNSGANEKLFF
TGTGCCAGCAGCAACAGCGGGGCTAATGAAAAACTGTTTTTT
>-|TRBV19|TRBJ1-2|-
CASSIQGHYGYTF
TGTGCCAGTAGTATCCAGGGTCACTATGGCTACACCTTC
>TRBD2|TRBV12-5|TRBJ2-1|-
CASGLVLGTSGSLSYNEQFF
TGTGCTAGTGGTTTGGTACTTGGGACTAGCGGGAGCCTCTCCTACAATGAGCAGTTCTTC
>-|TRBV19|TRBJ1-4|-
CASSIDSWEKLFF
TGTGCCAGTAGTATCGACAGCTGGGAAAAACTGTTTTTT
>-|TRBV4-1|TRBJ2-5|-
CASSQEMGRETQYF
TGCGCCAGCAGCCAAGAAATGGGGCGGGAGACCCAGTACTTC
>TRBD1|TRBV13|TRBJ1-1|-
CASSSSGQGNGAFF
TGTGCCAGCAGCTCCTCGGGACAGGGCAACGGAGCTTTCTTT
>TRBD2|TRBV7-9|TRBJ2-1|-
CASSLDLAGGVEQFF
TGTGCCAGCAGCCTGGACCTAGCGGGGGGTGTTGAGCAGTTCTTC
>TRBD1|TRBV19|TRBJ1-6|-
CASSFRQGAGNSPLHF
TGTGCCAGTAGTTTTCGACAGGGGGCGGGGAATTCACCCCTCCACTTT
>TRBD2|TRBV18|TRBJ2-1|-
CASSPTGLAGGNEQFF
TGTGCCAGCTCACCGACCGGACTAGCGGGGGGCAATGAGCAGTTCTTC
>TRBD1|TRBV19|TRBJ1-2|-
CASSILSTGGRSGYTF
TGTGCCAGTAGTATACTCTCGACAGGGGGCCGTAGCGGCTACACCTTC
>-|TRBV2|TRBJ1-2|-
CASSEARQGLNNYGYTF
TGTGCCAGCAGTGAGGCGAGGCAGGGGCTTAATAACTATGGCTACACCTTC
>TRBD2|TRBV5-1|TRBJ2-7|-
CASSPGLVVYEQYF
TGCGCCAGCAGCCCGGGACTAGTCGTCTACGAGCAGTACTTC
>-|TRBV24-1|TRBJ2-3|-
CATSKGAADTQYF
TGTGCCACCAGTAAAGGGGCGGCGGATACGCAGTATTTT
>TRBD1|TRBV6-5|TRBJ1-6|few
CASSYDRGSYNSPLHF
TGTGCCAGCAGTTACGACAGGGGCTCCTATAATTCACCCCTCCACTTT
>-|TRBV7-9|TRBJ1-1|-
CASSSLTENTEAFF
TGTGCCAGCAGCTCCCTAACAGAGAACACTGAAGCTTTCTTT
>-|TRBV19|TRBJ1-4|-
CASSIRQVNNEKLFF
TGTGCCAGTAGTATCCGACAGGTGAATAATGAAAAACTGTTTTTT
>TRBD1|TRBV6-2/TRBV6-3|TRBJ1-1|-
CASSFPRDRGLRGLEAFF
TGTGCCAGCAGCTTCCCCCGGGACAGGGGCCTCAGGGGCCTTGAAGCTTTCTTT
>-|TRBV23-1|TRBJ1-2|-
CASSRSGWGRDGYTF
TGCGCCAGCAGTAGGTCGGGATGGGGAAGGGATGGCTACACCTTC
>TRBD1|TRBV19|TRBJ1-2|-
CASSPPTGGLVSYGYTF
TGTGCCAGTAGCCCTCCGACAGGGGGCCTCGTGTCCTATGGCTACACCTTC
>-|TRBV30|TRBJ2-5|-
CAGTDKETQYF
TGTGCTGGGACTGACAAAGAGACCCAGTACTTC
>TRBD1|TRBV19|TRBJ1-1|-
CASRTTGNSNTEAFF
TGTGCCAGTAGGACGACAGGGAATTCGAACACTGAAGCTTTCTTT
>-|TRBV5-1|TRBJ1-1|-
CASSFGGINTEAFF
TGCGCCAGCAGCTTTGGGGGGATTAACACTGAAGCTTTCTTT
>TRBD1|TRBV27|TRBJ1-5|-
CASSFGTGGNQPQHF
TGTGCCAGCAGTTTTGGGACAGGGGGCAATCAGCCCCAGCATTTT
>-|TRBV6-5|TRBJ1-2|few
CASTNTFNYGYTF
TGTGCCAGCACGAACACCTTTAACTATGGCTACACCTTC
>-|TRBV7-2|TRBJ1-2|-
CASSLSEQNLYGYTF
TGTGCCAGCAGCTTATCGGAACAGAACCTTTATGGCTACACCTTC
>-|TRBV27|TRBJ1-1|-
CASSPTDDTEAFF
TGTGCCAGCAGCCCTACAGATGACACTGAAGCTTTCTTT
>TRBD1|TRBV18|TRBJ2-3|-
CASSGDSQDTQYF
TGTGCCAGCTCAGGGGACAGTCAAGATACGCAGTATTTT
>TRBD1|TRBV19|TRBJ2-7|-
CASSIGIQGEQYF
TGTGCCAGTAGTATAGGCATACAGGGGGAGCAGTACTTC
>-|TRBV20-1|TRBJ1-2|-
CSASSGGVNYGYTF
TGCAGTGCTAGTTCCGGGGGGGTGAACTATGGCTACACCTTC
>TRBD2|TRBV13|TRBJ2-7|-
CASTSQESGGAYEQYF
TGTGCCAGCACTTCGCAGGAGAGCGGGGGGGCCTACGAGCAGTACTTC
>-|TRBV6-2/TRBV6-3|TRBJ2-5|-
CASSAPRQRQETQYF
TGTGCCAGCAGCGCCCCGCGCCAGCGCCAAGAGACCCAGTACTTC
>TRBD1|TRBV29-1|TRBJ1-2|-
CSVPKPTGDYGYTF
TGCAGCGTCCCCAAACCGACAGGGGACTATGGCTACACCTTC
>-|TRBV4-1|TRBJ2-1|-
CASSQERGTMRVQFF
TGCGCCAGCAGCCAAGAGAGGGGGACGATGCGCGTGCAGTTCTTC